This T cell receptor (beta chain) came from a study of spatial heterogeneity in lung cancer (dated 2019 in TCRdb). Context from the whole study: More beta-chain than alpha-chain transcripts were consistently detected, likely reflecting higher beta-chain transcript abundance. In the raw uncorrected reads, each unique combination of TCR and UMI appeared more than ten times on average. In non-small cell lung cancer, the study quantitatively compared TCR alpha and beta repertoires across several tumor regions, matched nontumor lung, and blood. Nonsynonymous mutation counts, determined by whole-exome sequencing of tumor tissue, were related to features of the TCR repertoire. Both alpha and beta chains were TCR-sequenced in samples taken at surgery, namely 220 tumor regions, under 80 matched nontumor lung samples and about 58 PBMC samples.

Broad study findings and their caveats: Ubiquitous expanded tumor TCRs showed up in blood more often at tumor resection than at routine follow-up. Additional single-cell paired TCR alpha and beta sequencing was considered necessary to confirm, at a functional level, the hypothesis that regional TCRs recognize regional mutations.

Cut back by 5 bases and 7 bases, the V and J ends lie 14 bases apart. The CDR3 goes from the cysteine to the phenylalanine over 13 residues. Only the CDR3 DNA is retained, 39 bases long and in frame from the first base. CDR1 and CDR2 are read off the germline V gene as SGHTA and FQGTGA. The time point label on this specimen signifies: sample taken at primary tumor resection. TCR sequencing used whole RNA extracted from tumor and nontumor lung tissue, or from cryopreserved PBMC samples, without cell sorting. The donors were fewer than 90 patients from the lung TRACERx cohort who had early-stage, untreated non-small cell lung cancer. A patient was chosen for TCR sequencing only when enough RNA was available from at least two tumor regions. On this clonotype: It lacks a known antigen. No clone much larger than this one lies a single base away; base qualities are absent.

Library preparation used 5' RACE. TCRdb records NextSeq 500 as the sequencer. The TCR library protocol attached a unique molecular identifier to each TCR cDNA molecule to allow correction of PCR and sequencing errors. The authors' analysis ran thus. TCR identification, UMI-based error correction and CDR3 extraction were performed with Decombinator tools. TCRs above a frequency of 2 per 1,000, corresponding to the top 1% of the tumor frequency distribution, were defined as expanded. Renyi diversity was calculated using the R vegan package after each repertoire was subsampled 100 times to 5,000 TCRs. CDR3 similarity networks were constructed using string-kernel similarity of amino acid triplets, with links drawn between CDR3s whose pairwise similarity was above 0.82. TCRdb redid the processing of the public reads, applying fastp at Q25 and MiXCR, and retained in-frame beta chains. For every CDR3 protein sequence, its rows merge into one entry that carries the most common genes and DNA. TCRdb, not the original authors, processed these V and J calls. Within this sample are roughly 100,000 distinct CDR3 sequences, with roughly 10% of them counted one time only. About 7.1% of the sample lies in the top ten.

The sequences come from PBMCs, collected at surgery. The V and J genes are TRBV7-3 and TRBJ2-5; TRBD2 is possibly the D segment (5 matching bases). The clonotype was recovered from a male donor with early-stage non-small cell lung cancer. The bases are TGTGCCAGCAGCCTAGAAACCCGGGGGACCCAGTACTTC. It translates as CASSLETRGTQYF.